The 18 T cell receptor beta chains given below trace back to one sample, sequenced in a study of blood T cells in healthy people across ages. PCR was performed a second time for roughly 6 to 12 cycles using a sample-barcoded 5' primer and a J-beta primer mix. TCRdb passed the 5' RACE reads through MiXCR, listing each CDR3 protein once. The data hold about 600,000 distinct CDR3 sequences, with less than 60% observed a single time. The specimen sequenced was blood. These receptors were taken from an elderly man in good health.

This clonotype appeared a few times. This chain joins TRBV20-1 and TRBJ2-5, with 10 bases matching TRBD2. Germline V lookup: CDR1 DFQATT, CDR2 SNEGSKA (reference sequence). The CDR3 has 15 residues. After removal of 6 bases from V and 2 bases from J, the junction contained 9 bases not matched to a gene. As DNA, the CDR3 is TGCAGTGCCTCATTACCGGGACTAGCGCAAGAGACCCAGTACTTC. Translating gives CSASLPGLAQETQYF.

Only a few counts were recorded for this clonotype. V is TRBV29-1 and J is TRBJ2-1, with D possibly being TRBD1 or TRBD2 (5 bases each). Looked up from germline, CDR1 is SQVTM and CDR2 is ANQGSEA. Trimming removed 5 bases at V and 2 bases at J, with 10 bases between. This CDR3 has 13 residues. CDR3 bases: TGCAGCGTTCAGGGACCGGCCTACAATGAGCAGTTCTTC. Protein sequence: CSVQGPAYNEQFF.

V usage is TRBV7-9 and J usage is TRBJ2-1; 9 bases line up with TRBD1. The DNA end favors TRBJ2-7, so the J call may be wrong. The CDR3 length is 16 residues. The germline V gene encodes CDR1 SEHNR and CDR2 FQNEAQ (reference sequence). CDR3 nucleotides: TGTGCCAGCAGCTTAGCGGGGACAGGGTTGCACAATGAGCAGTACTTC. Its translation is CASSLAGTGLHNEQYF.

The chain has TRBV24-1 and TRBJ2-1; 11 nucleotides match TRBD2. The CDR3 is 18 amino acids. The germline V gene encodes CDR1 KGHDR and CDR2 SFDVKD. V shed 2 bases and J 3 bases; nucleotides not matched to a gene: 8. The CDR3 loop is CATSDSTRTSGGYNEQFF. For the CDR3, the DNA is TGTGCCACCAGTGATTCCACCCGAACTAGCGGGGGCTACAATGAGCAGTTCTTC.

The chain couples TRBV9 to TRBJ2-5, with D possibly TRBD2 on 6 matching bases. This CDR3 comprises 14 residues. The V gene lost 3 bases and the J gene lost 1 base, with 10 bases spanning the gap. Germline loops: CDR1 SGDLS, CDR2 YYNGEE. The CDR3 spells CASSAHGGQETQYF. The CDR3, as DNA: TGTGCCAGCAGCGCCCACGGGGGCCAAGAGACCCAGTACTTC.

This clonotype was counted at least ten times. This chain joins TRBV7-2 and TRBJ2-7; 10 positions match TRBD1. The CDR3 is 12 amino acids. The germline V gene encodes CDR1 SGHTA and CDR2 FQGNSA. The CDR3 region is CATGGTPYEQYF. DNA of the CDR3: TGTGCGACAGGGGGCACACCCTACGAGCAGTACTTC.

J is TRBJ2-7 and V is TRBV4-1, with TRBD1 as a possible D gene (5 bases). The J call is doubtful: the DNA matches TRBJ2-4 better. CDR3 length: 15 residues. The germline V gene has CDR1 MGHRA and CDR2 YSYEKL. The CDR3 bases are TGCGCCAGCAGCCAAAGCCATTCAATAGGGGACATTCAGTACTTC. Protein: CASSQSHSIGDIQYF.

The chain combines TRBV7-9 with TRBJ2-3; D possibly corresponds to TRBD2 (7 bases). With 8 bases removed from V and 11 bases from J, the gap between germline ends came to 14 bases. CDR1 and CDR2 from the germline V gene are SEHNR and FQNEAQ (reference sequence). This CDR3 comprises 11 residues. CDR3 region: CASGGAGRQYF. Written as DNA, the CDR3 is TGTGCCAGCGGGGGGGCCGGACGGCAGTATTTT.

The chain links TRBV4-3 to TRBJ1-4; D is unresolved. V shed 1 base and J shed 12 bases, with 12 bases lying between them. This CDR3 is built from 13 residues. In germline, CDR1 is LGHNA, CDR2 YSLEER. The CDR3 nucleotides read TGCGCCAGCAGCCAAGGTTTGGGGAGGGAACTGTTTTTT. Translating it yields CASSQGLGRELFF.

This sequence joins TRBV27 and TRBJ2-5, with D perhaps matching TRBD2 (6 bases). The V end lost 3 bases, the J end lost 2 bases, and 13 bases lay between the germline ends. Germline CDR1 reads MNHEY; CDR2 reads SMNVEV (reference sequence). The CDR3 consists of 15 residues. The CDR3 DNA sequence: TGTGCCAGCAGTTTCATCCCCGGGGGTCAAGAGACCCAGTACTTC. Its protein is CASSFIPGGQETQYF.

The V gene is TRBV11-2, the J gene TRBJ2-5; 10 bases are a match to TRBD2. Germline V CDR1 and CDR2: SGHAT, FQNNGV. This CDR3 region has 17 residues. V gave up 3 bases and J gave up 4 bases; unmatched junction bases: 11. The CDR3 loop is CASSLRGGLAEGETQYF. CDR3 in DNA: TGTGCCAGCAGCTTGCGAGGAGGACTAGCGGAGGGAGAGACCCAGTACTTC.

The chain employs TRBV5-1 and TRBJ2-6, with D perhaps assigned TRBD1 or TRBD2 (6 bases each). Looked up from germline, CDR1 is SGHRS and CDR2 is YFSETQ. The ends were cut back, 3 bases at V and 0 bases at J, with 10 bases in the middle. The CDR3 sequence is 16 residues long. CDR3 DNA sequence: TGCGCCAGCAGCTCGGGGGCTTCCTCTGGGGCCAACGTCCTGACTTTC. It encodes CASSSGASSGANVLTF.

V usage is TRBV6-2 or TRBV6-3 and J usage is TRBJ2-5; 9 bases align to TRBD1. The germline gives CDR1 MNHEY, CDR2 SVGEGT. V dropped 6 bases and J dropped 5; count of bases not matched to a gene: 4. The CDR3 consists of 13 residues. CDR3 amino acids: CASSWDRDETQYF. The CDR3 DNA sequence: TGTGCCAGCAGCTGGGACAGGGACGAGACCCAGTACTTC.

This clonotype has just a few counts. The rearrangement uses TRBV10-3 and TRBJ2-1; TRBD1 aligns across 9 bases. V lost 3 bases to trimming and J lost 5 bases; unmatched junction nucleotides: 5. CDR1 is ENHRY and CDR2 is SYGVKD in the germline V gene. The CDR3 length is 15 residues. In DNA form, the CDR3 reads TGTGCCATCAGTGACGAACAGGGGGCTCACAATGAGCAGTTCTTC. Translation gives CAISDEQGAHNEQFF.

The rearrangement links TRBV4-3 to TRBJ1-6; possible D gene TRBD1, 5 bases. The CDR3 spans 15 residues. Germline V gives CDR1 LGHNA, CDR2 YSLEER. With 1 base removed from V and 9 bases from J, the gap between germline ends came to 13 bases. The CDR3 DNA sequence: TGCGCCAGCAGCCAAGCCCAGGGTACAGGTTCACCCCTCCACTTT. Amino acids: CASSQAQGTGSPLHF.

The gene calls are TRBV15 and TRBJ2-7; the D gene is possibly TRBD1 (6 bases). Trimming stripped 0 bases from V and 2 bases from J, with 8 bases between. CDR3 size: 14 residues. Germline V gene lookup returns CDR1 LNHNV and CDR2 YYDKDF (reference sequence). The CDR3 nucleotides read TGTGCCACCAGCAGAGATCAGGGGCCCTACGAGCAGTACTTC. It codes for CATSRDQGPYEQYF.

This clonotype was observed a handful of times. The V and J genes are TRBV7-9 and TRBJ2-5; TRBD1 matches at 12 bases. Germline CDR1 reads SEHNR; CDR2 reads FQNEAQ (reference sequence). The length of the CDR3 is 15 residues. Unmatched junction bases numbered 10, after V lost 10 bases and J lost 4 bases. The DNA for the CDR3 is TGTGCCATCAGTTTCCGGGACAGGGGGCGAGAGACCCAGTACTTC. Amino acid sequence: CAISFRDRGRETQYF.

The chain recombines TRBV6-1 with TRBJ1-5; no firm D call. CDR1 and CDR2 from the germline V gene are MNHNS and SASEGT. V was shortened by 6 bases and J by 4 bases, with 10 bases between the two germline ends. The CDR3 has 13 residues. CDR3 residues: CASRIWDNQPQHF. DNA of the CDR3: TGTGCCAGCAGAATCTGGGATAATCAGCCCCAGCATTTT.